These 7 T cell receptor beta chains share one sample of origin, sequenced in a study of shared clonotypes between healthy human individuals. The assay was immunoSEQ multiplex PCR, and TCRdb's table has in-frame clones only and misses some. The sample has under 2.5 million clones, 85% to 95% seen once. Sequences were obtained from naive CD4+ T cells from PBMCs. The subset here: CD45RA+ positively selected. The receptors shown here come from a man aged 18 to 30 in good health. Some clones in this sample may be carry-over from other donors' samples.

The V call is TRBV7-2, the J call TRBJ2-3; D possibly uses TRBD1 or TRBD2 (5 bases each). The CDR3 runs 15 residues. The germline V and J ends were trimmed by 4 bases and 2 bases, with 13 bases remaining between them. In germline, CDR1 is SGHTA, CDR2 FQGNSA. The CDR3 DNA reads TGTGCCAGCAGCTCGACGGGACGCCACACAGATACGCAGTATTTT. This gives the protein CASSSTGRHTDTQYF.

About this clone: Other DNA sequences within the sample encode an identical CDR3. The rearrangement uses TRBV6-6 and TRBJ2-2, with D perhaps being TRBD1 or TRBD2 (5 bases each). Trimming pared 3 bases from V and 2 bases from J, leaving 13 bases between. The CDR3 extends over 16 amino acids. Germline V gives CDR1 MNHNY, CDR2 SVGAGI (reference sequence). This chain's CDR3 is CASSYSGTFNTGELFF. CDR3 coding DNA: TGTGCCAGCAGTTATTCCGGGACCTTTAACACCGGGGAGCTGTTTTTT.

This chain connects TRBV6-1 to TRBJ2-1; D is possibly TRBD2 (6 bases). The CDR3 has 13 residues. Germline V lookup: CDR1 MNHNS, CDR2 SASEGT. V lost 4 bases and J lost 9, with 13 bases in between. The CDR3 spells CASSVFLGSEQFF. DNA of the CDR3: TGTGCCAGCAGTGTCTTCCTCGGGAGTGAGCAGTTCTTC.

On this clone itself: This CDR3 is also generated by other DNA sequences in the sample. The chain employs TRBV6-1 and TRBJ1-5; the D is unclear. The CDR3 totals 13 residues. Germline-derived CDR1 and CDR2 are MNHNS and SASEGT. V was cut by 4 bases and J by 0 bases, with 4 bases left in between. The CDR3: CASSGYSNQPQHF. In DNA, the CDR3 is TGTGCCAGCAGTGGATATAGCAATCAGCCCCAGCATTTT.

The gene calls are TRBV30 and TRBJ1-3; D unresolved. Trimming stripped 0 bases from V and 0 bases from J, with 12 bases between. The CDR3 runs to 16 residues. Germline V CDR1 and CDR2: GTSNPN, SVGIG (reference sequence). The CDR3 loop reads CAWSVLSGTSGNTIYF. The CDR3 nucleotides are TGTGCCTGGAGTGTACTTTCGGGAACCTCTGGAAACACCATATATTTT. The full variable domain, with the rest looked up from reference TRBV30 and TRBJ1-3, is SQTIHQWPATLVQPVGSPLSLECTVEGTSNPNLYWYRQAAGRGLQLLFYSVGIGQISSEVPQNLSASRPQDRQFILSSKKLLLSDSGFYLCAWSVLSGTSGNTIYFGEGSWLTVV.

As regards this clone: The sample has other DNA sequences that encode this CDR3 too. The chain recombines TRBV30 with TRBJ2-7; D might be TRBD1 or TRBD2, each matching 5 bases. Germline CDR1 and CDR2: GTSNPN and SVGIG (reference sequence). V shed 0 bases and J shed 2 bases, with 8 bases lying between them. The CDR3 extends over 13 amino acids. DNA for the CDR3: TGTGCCTGGAGTGTTTTGGGACCCTACGAGCAGTACTTC. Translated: CAWSVLGPYEQYF.

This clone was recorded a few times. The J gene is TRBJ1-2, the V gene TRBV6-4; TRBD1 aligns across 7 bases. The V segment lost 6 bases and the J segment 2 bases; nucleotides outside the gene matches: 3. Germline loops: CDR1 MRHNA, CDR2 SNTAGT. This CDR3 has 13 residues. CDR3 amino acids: CASRRDRNYGYTF. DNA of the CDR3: TGTGCCAGCAGACGGGACAGAAACTATGGCTACACCTTC.